The 12 T cell receptor beta chains below all came from one sample that was sequenced in a study of T cell changes during pregnancy in multiple sclerosis. Assay: immunoSEQ multiplex PCR; the TCRdb copy retains only in-frame clones and omits some. Among tens of thousands of clones, about nine tenths were seen once, and the ten largest hold just under 2%. The sequences come from CD4+ T cells from peripheral blood mononuclear cells, collected after pregnancy. These receptors were obtained from a female donor in good health, enrolled as a control in a pregnancy study.

V and J are TRBV6-6 and TRBJ1-4; a possible D gene is TRBD1 (6 bases). The germline V and J ends were trimmed by 6 bases and 5 bases, with 13 bases remaining between them. The germline CDR1 and CDR2 sequences are MNHNY and SVGAGI (reference sequence). The CDR3 totals 14 residues. This chain's CDR3 is CASSSGQGNEKLFF. In DNA, the CDR3 is TGTGCCAGCAGCTCGGGGCAGGGGAATGAAAAACTGTTTTTT.

V usage is TRBV10-2 and J usage is TRBJ1-2, with D possibly being TRBD1 (5 bases). Germline V gene sequence: CDR1 WSHSY, CDR2 SAAADI. CDR3 length equals 14 residues. V was trimmed by 6 bases and J by 13 bases, leaving 24 bases between them. This CDR3 reads CASSPNRQPKGVTF. CDR3 bases: TGCGCCAGCAGCCCGAATAGACAGCCCAAGGGTGTCACCTTC.

This chain uses TRBV10-3 with TRBJ2-7; D remains unclear. V was cut by 3 bases and J by 3 bases, with 12 bases left in between. Germline lookup yields CDR1 ENHRY and CDR2 SYGVKD. CDR3 size: 14 residues. This CDR3 reads CAISDGVKGYEQYF. CDR3 coding DNA: TGTGCCATCAGTGATGGAGTCAAAGGCTACGAGCAGTACTTC.

The chain joins TRBV2 to TRBJ1-3; D perhaps matches TRBD1 (5 bases). The V gene's germline CDR1 is SNHLY and CDR2 FYNNEI. The CDR3 has 11 residues. V lost 6 bases and J lost 9, with 9 bases in between. The DNA of the CDR3 is TGTGCCAGCAGAGGGGTGGGCACCATATATTTT. This codes for CASRGVGTIYF. Together with reference TRBV2 and TRBJ1-3, the CDR3 gives the full variable domain: EPEVTQTPSHQVTQMGQEVILRCVPISNHLYFYWYRQILGQKVEFLVSFYNNEISEKSEIFDDQFSVERPDGSNFTLKIRSTKLEDSAMYFCASRGVGTIYFGEGSWLTVV.

The chain joins TRBV4-3 to TRBJ1-3; possibly TRBD1 for D (6 bases). CDR1 and CDR2 from the germline V gene are LGHNA and YSLEER. V lost 5 bases and J 4 bases, leaving 15 bases between the germline ends. The CDR3 runs to 15 residues. The CDR3 DNA reads TGCGCCAGCAGCGCCAGGGGAGGGGCCGGAAACACCATATATTTT. Residues: CASSARGGAGNTIYF.

The rearrangement links TRBV5-1 to TRBJ2-1; 9 bases line up with TRBD2. CDR3 length: 17 residues. Germline trimming cut 2 bases from V and 0 bases from J; bases unmatched to any gene: 6. Germline assignment: CDR1 SGHRS and CDR2 YFSETQ. CDR3 nucleotides: TGCGCCAGCAGCTTCAGACTAGCGGCTAGCTCCTACAATGAGCAGTTCTTC. It translates to CASSFRLAASSYNEQFF.

The chain links TRBV27 to TRBJ1-6; D remains unclear. V was pared by 3 bases and J by 5 bases, with 5 bases between. The CDR3 length is 13 residues. Germline V gene lookup returns CDR1 MNHEY and CDR2 SMNVEV (reference sequence). The CDR3 spells CASSFANNSPLHF. CDR3 in DNA: TGTGCCAGCAGTTTCGCGAATAATTCACCCCTCCACTTT.

The genes are TRBV9 and TRBJ2-1, with 9 bases that match TRBD2. Losses at the gene ends were 4 bases for V and 6 bases for J; bases not matched to a gene: 8. This CDR3 contains 15 residues. In germline, CDR1 is SGDLS, CDR2 YYNGEE. The DNA for the CDR3 is TGTGCCAGCAGCCCCGTAGCGGGAGCGGTCAATGAGCAGTTCTTC. This sequence encodes CASSPVAGAVNEQFF.

This clone was counted a few times. This rearrangement joins TRBV27 to TRBJ2-1; D is undetermined. V was shortened by 6 bases and J by 0 bases, with 18 bases between the two germline ends. CDR1 is MNHEY and CDR2 is SMNVEV in the germline V gene (reference sequence). The CDR3 runs 17 residues. The CDR3 DNA is TGTGCCAGCAGAAACCCCAGGCTCAACAGCTCCTACAATGAGCAGTTCTTC. It encodes CASRNPRLNSSYNEQFF.

This rearrangement joins TRBV27 to TRBJ2-1; the match to TRBD2 covers 12 bases. This CDR3 contains 18 residues. With V trimmed by 6 bases and J by 0 bases, 9 bases remained unmatched. Germline loops: CDR1 MNHEY, CDR2 SMNVEV (reference sequence). The CDR3 DNA reads TGTGCCAGCAGAACACGAACTAGCGGGAGGAGCTCCTACAATGAGCAGTTCTTC. It codes for CASRTRTSGRSSYNEQFF.

V gene TRBV6-1 combines with J gene TRBJ2-1; the match to TRBD2 covers 13 bases. In germline, CDR1 is MNHNS, CDR2 SASEGT. The CDR3 spans 15 residues. V gave up 7 bases and J gave up 8 bases; unmatched junction bases: 8. The CDR3 loop reads CASNLLAGGPDEQFF. In DNA, the CDR3 is TGTGCCAGCAACCTACTAGCGGGGGGGCCAGATGAGCAGTTCTTC.

The chain couples TRBV7-6 to TRBJ2-1, with D possibly being TRBD2 (6 bases). Germline CDR1 reads SGHVS; CDR2 reads FNYEAQ. The V end lost 5 bases, the J end lost 7 bases, and 15 bases lay between the germline ends. This CDR3 comprises 14 residues. This CDR3 reads CASSTGLFNNEQFF. CDR3 nucleotides: TGTGCCAGCAGCACGGGACTGTTCAATAATGAGCAGTTCTTC.